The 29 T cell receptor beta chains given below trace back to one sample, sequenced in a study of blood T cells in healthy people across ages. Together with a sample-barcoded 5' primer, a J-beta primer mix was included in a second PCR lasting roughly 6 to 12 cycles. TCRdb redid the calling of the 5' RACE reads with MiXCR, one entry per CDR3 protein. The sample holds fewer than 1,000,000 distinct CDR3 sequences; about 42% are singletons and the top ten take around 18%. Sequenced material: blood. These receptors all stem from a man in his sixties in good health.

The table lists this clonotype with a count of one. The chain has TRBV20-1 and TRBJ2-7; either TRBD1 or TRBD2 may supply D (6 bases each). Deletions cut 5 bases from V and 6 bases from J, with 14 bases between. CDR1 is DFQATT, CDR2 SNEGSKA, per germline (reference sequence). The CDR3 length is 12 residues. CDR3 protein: CSAYGGISEQYF. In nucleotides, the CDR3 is TGCAGTGCTTACGGGGGCATATCCGAGCAGTACTTC.

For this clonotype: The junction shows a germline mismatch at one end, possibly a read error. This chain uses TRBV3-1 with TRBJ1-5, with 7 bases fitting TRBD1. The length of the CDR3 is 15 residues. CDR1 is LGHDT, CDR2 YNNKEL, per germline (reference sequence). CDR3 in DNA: TGCGCCAACAGCAACGGACAGGCGCTCAATCAGCCCCAGCATTTT. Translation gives CANSNGQALNQPQHF. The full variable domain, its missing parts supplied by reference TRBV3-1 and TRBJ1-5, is DTAVSQTPKYLVTQMGNDKSIKCEQNLGHDTMYWYKQDSKKFLKIMFSYNNKELIINETVPNRFSPKSPDKAHLNLHINSLELGDSAVYFCANSNGQALNQPQHFGDGTRLSIL.

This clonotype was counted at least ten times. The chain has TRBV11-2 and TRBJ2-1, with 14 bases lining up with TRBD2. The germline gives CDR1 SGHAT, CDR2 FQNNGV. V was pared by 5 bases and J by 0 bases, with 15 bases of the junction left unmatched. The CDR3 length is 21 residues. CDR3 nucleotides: TGTGCCAGCAGCCCGCCGCCGGGACTAGCGGGGGTGGGGGGCTCCTACAATGAGCAGTTCTTC. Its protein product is CASSPPPGLAGVGGSYNEQFF.

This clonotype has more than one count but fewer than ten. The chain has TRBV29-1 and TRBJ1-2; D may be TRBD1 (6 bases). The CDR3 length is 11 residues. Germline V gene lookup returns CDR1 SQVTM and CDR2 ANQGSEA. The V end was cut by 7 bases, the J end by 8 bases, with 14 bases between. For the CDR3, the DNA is TGCAGCGCAATATCAGGGGTGGGCTACACCTTC. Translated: CSAISGVGYTF. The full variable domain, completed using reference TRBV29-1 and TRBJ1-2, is SAVISQKPSRDICQRGTSLTIQCQVDSQVTMMFWYRQQPGQSLTLIATANQGSEATYESGFVIDKFPISRPNLTFSTLTVSNMSPEDSSIYLCSAISGVGYTFGSGTRLTVV.

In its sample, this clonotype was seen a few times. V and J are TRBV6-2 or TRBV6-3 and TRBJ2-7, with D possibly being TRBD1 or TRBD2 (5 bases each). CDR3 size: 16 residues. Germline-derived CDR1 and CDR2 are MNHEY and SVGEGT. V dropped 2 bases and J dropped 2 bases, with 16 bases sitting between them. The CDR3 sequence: CASSYERPGRTYEQYF. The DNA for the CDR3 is TGTGCCAGCAGTTACGAGAGGCCGGGACGCACCTACGAGCAGTACTTC.

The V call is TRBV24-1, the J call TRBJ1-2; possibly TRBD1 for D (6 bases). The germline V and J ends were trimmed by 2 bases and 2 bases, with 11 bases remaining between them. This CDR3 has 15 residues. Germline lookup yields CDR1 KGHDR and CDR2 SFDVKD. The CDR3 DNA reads TGTGCCACCAGTGATTCGTCGACAGGAAACTATGGCTACACCTTC. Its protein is CATSDSSTGNYGYTF.

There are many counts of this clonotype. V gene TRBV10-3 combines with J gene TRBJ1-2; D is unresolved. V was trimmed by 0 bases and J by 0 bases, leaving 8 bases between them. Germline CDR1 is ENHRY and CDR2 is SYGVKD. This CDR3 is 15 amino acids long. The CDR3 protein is CAISESVATNYGYTF. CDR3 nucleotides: TGTGCCATCAGTGAGTCGGTGGCAACTAACTATGGCTACACCTTC.

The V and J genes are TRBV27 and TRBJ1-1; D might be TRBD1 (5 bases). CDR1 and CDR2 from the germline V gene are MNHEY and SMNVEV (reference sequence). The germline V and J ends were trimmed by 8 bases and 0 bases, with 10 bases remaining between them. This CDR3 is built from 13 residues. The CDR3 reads CASGALMNTEAFF. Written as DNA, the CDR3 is TGTGCCAGCGGGGCCCTAATGAACACTGAAGCTTTCTTT.

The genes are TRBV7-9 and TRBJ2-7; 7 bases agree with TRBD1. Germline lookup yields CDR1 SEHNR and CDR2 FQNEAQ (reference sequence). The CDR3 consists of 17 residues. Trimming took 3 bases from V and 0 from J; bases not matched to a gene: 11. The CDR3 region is CASSFHAGTASSYEQYF. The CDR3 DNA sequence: TGTGCCAGCAGCTTCCACGCCGGGACAGCAAGCTCCTACGAGCAGTACTTC. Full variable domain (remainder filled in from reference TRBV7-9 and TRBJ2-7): DTGVSQNPRHKITKRGQNVTFRCDPISEHNRLYWYRQTLGQGPEFLTYFQNEAQLEKSRLLSDRFSAERPKGSFSTLEIQRTEQGDSAMYLCASSFHAGTASSYEQYFGPGTRLTVT.

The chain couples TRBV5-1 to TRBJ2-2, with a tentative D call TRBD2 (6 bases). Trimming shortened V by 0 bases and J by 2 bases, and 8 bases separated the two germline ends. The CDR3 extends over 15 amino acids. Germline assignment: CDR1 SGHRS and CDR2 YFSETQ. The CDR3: CASSLDGGNTGELFF. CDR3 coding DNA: TGCGCCAGCAGCTTGGACGGGGGTAACACCGGGGAGCTGTTTTTT.

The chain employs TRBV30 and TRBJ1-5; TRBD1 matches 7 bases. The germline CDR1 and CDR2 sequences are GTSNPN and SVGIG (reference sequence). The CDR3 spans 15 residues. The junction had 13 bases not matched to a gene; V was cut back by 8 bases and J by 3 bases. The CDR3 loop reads CALNSGTVNNQPQHF. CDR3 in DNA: TGTGCCCTTAACAGTGGGACAGTCAACAATCAGCCCCAGCATTTT. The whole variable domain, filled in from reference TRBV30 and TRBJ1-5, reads SQTIHQWPATLVQPVGSPLSLECTVEGTSNPNLYWYRQAAGRGLQLLFYSVGIGQISSEVPQNLSASRPQDRQFILSSKKLLLSDSGFYLCALNSGTVNNQPQHFGDGTRLSIL.

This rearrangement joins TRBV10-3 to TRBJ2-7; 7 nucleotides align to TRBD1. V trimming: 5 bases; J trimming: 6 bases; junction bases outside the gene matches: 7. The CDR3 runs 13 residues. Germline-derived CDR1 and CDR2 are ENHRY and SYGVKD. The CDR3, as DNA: TGTGCCATCAGTCCGGGACAGAAAGGCGAGCAGTACTTC. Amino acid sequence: CAISPGQKGEQYF.

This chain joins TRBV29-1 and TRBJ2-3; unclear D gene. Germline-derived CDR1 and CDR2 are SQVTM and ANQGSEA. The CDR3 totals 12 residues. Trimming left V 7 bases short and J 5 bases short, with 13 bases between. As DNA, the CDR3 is TGCAGCGACCGTCGGACCGGAGATACGCAGTATTTT. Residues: CSDRRTGDTQYF.

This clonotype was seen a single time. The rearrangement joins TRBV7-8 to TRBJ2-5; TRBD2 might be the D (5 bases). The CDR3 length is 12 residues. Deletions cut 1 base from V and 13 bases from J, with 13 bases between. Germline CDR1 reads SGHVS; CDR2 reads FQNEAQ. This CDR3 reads CASSLGAGRGYF. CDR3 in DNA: TGTGCCAGCAGCTTAGGGGCCGGCCGGGGGTACTTC.

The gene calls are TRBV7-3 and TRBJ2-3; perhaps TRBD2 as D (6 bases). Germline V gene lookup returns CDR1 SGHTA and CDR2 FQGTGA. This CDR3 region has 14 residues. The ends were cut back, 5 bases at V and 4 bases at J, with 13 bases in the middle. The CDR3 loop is CASSPGRGADTQYF. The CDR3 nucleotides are TGTGCCAGCAGCCCCGGCCGCGGGGCAGATACGCAGTATTTT.

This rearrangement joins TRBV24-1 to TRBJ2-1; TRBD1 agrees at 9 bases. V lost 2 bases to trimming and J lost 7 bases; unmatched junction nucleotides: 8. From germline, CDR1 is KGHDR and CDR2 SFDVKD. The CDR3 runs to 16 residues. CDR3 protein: CATSDSRQGVGNEQFF. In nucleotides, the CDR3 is TGTGCCACCAGTGATTCTCGACAGGGGGTCGGGAATGAGCAGTTCTTC.

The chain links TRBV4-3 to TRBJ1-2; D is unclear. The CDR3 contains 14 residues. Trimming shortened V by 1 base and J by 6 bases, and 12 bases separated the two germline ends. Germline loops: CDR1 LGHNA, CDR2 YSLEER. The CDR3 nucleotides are TGCGCCAGCAGCCAAGGCCCTCTGACTGATGGCTACACCTTC. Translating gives CASSQGPLTDGYTF.

The CDR3 protein is CASGFRTASLYNEQFF. CDR3 DNA: TGTGCCAGCGGGTTTCGGACAGCCTCGTTATACAATGAGCAGTTCTTC. The gene calls are TRBV6-2 or TRBV6-3 and TRBJ2-1; maybe TRBD1 (6 bases). Trimming pared 8 bases from V and 4 bases from J, leaving 21 bases between. The CDR3 extends over 16 amino acids. CDR1 and CDR2 (germline): MNHEY, SVGEGT.

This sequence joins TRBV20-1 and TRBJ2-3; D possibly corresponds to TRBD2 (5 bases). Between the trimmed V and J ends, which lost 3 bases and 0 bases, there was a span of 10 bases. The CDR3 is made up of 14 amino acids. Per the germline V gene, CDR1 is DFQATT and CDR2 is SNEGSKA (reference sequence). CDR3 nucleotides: TGCAGTGCTAGGATGGGCGGGAGCACAGATACGCAGTATTTT. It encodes CSARMGGSTDTQYF.

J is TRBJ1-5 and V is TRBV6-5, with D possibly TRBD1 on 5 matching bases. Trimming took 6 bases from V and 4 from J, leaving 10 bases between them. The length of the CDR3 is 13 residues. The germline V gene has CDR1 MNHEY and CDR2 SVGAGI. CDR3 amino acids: CASSDRINQPQHF. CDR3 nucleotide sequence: TGTGCCAGCAGCGACAGAATAAATCAGCCCCAGCATTTT.

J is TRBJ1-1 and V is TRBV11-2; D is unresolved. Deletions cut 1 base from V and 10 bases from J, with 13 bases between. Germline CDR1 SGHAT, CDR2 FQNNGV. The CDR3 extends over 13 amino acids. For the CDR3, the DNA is TGTGCCAGCAGCTTAGCCGGGTCGCGGGTAGCTTTCTTT. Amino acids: CASSLAGSRVAFF.

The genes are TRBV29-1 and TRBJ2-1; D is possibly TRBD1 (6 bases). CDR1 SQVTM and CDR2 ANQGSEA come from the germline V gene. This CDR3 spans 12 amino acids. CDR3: CITGTPYNEQFF. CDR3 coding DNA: TGCATCACCGGGACACCCTACAATGAGCAGTTCTTC.

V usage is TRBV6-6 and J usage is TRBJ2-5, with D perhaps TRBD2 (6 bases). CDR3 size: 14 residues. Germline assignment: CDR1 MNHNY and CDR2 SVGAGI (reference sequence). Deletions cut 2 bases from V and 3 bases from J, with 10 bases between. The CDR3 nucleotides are TGTGCCAGCAGTTACGCCGGCGGGGAAGAGACCCAGTACTTC. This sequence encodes CASSYAGGEETQYF.

The CDR3, as DNA: TGTGCCACCAGGAACAGGGGAGGCAATCAGCCCCAGCATTTT. It codes for CATRNRGGNQPQHF. This rearrangement joins TRBV15 to TRBJ1-5, with 7 bases lining up with TRBD1. V lost 6 bases to trimming and J lost 2 bases; unmatched junction nucleotides: 4. The CDR3 runs 14 residues. Germline values: CDR1 LNHNV, CDR2 YYDKDF (reference sequence).

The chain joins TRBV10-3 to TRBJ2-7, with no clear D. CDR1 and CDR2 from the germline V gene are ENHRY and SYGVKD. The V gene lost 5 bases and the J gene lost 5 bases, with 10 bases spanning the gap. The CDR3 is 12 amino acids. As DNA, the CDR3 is TGTGCCATCAGTAAGGCCCTGGACGAGCAGTACTTC. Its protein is CAISKALDEQYF.

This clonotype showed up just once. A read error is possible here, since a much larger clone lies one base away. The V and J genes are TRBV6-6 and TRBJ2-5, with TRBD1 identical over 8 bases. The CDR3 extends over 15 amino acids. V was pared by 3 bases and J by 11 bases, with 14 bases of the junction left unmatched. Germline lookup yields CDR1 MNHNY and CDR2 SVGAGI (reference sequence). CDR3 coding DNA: TGTGCCAGCAGTTATGAGGCAGGGGGCCGAGGTGAGCAGTACTTC. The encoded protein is CASSYEAGGRGEQYF.

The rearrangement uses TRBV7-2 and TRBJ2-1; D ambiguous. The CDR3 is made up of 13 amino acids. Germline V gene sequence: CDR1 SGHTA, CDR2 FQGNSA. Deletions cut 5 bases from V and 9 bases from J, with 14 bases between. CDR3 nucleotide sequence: TGTGCCAGCAGCCTGACTGACTTGGGTGAGCAGTTCTTC. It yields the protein CASSLTDLGEQFF. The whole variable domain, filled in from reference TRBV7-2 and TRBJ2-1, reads GAGVSQSPSNKVTEKGKDVELRCDPISGHTALYWYRQSLGQGLEFLIYFQGNSAPDKSGLPSDRFSAERTGGSVSTLTIQRTQQEDSAVYLCASSLTDLGEQFFGPGTRLTVL.

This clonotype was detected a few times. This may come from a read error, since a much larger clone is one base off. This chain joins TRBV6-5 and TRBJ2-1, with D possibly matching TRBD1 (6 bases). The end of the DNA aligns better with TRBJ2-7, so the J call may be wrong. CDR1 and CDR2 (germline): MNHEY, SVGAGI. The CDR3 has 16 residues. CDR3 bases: TGTGCCAGCAGACCCGGACAGACACAGACCTACAATGAGCAGTACTTC. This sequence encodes CASRPGQTQTYNEQYF.

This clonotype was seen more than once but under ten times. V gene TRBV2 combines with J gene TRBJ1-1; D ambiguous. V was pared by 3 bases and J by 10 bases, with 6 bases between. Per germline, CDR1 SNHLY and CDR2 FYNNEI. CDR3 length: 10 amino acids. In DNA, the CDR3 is TGTGCCAGCAGTGAGATTGGAGCTTTCTTT. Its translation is CASSEIGAFF. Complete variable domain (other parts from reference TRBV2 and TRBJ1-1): EPEVTQTPSHQVTQMGQEVILRCVPISNHLYFYWYRQILGQKVEFLVSFYNNEISEKSEIFDDQFSVERPDGSNFTLKIRSTKLEDSAMYFCASSEIGAFFGQGTRLTVV.